The rows below give T cell receptor beta chains drawn from one sample of a study of cytomegalovirus exposure and HLA in healthy donors. The repertoire was sequenced with immunoSEQ multiplex PCR; TCRdb's copy has only in-frame clones and lacks some. The table has roughly 90,000 clones, roughly 83% seen once. Sequences were obtained from PBMCs. Every receptor here comes from a man aged 18-30 years in good health and CMV-seronegative. Each CDR3 is given with its conserved first and last residue. The order of the fields is D gene, V gene, clone size, J gene, CDR3 protein, CDR3 DNA. The D gene is left open where the match is weak. Rows may omit the clone size; those that give it use once, few, many or a size class.

d_gene: NA
v_gene: TRBV5-1
abundance: NA
j_gene: TRBJ2-5
CDR3aa: CASSPETSRETQYF
CDR3nt: TGCGCCAGCAGCCCGGAGACTAGTCGGGAGACCCAGTACTTC

d_gene: TRBD2
v_gene: TRBV29-1
abundance: NA
j_gene: TRBJ2-5
CDR3aa: CSVLLAGGGETQYF
CDR3nt: TGCAGCGTTCTACTAGCGGGAGGAGGGGAGACCCAGTACTTC

d_gene: NA
v_gene: TRBV29-1
abundance: NA
j_gene: TRBJ1-1
CDR3aa: CSAPTKMTWLRGNEAFF
CDR3nt: TGCAGCGCCCCGACGAAAATGACGTGGTTGCGGGGGAATGAAGCTTTCTTT

d_gene: TRBD2
v_gene: TRBV9
abundance: NA
j_gene: TRBJ2-5
CDR3aa: CASSVGSGSRETQYF
CDR3nt: TGTGCCAGCAGCGTAGGTAGCGGGAGTAGAGAGACCCAGTACTTC

d_gene: TRBD2
v_gene: TRBV7-9
abundance: NA
j_gene: TRBJ2-5
CDR3aa: CASSLVAREGLKTQYF
CDR3nt: TGTGCCAGCAGCTTGGTAGCGCGGGAGGGCCTTAAGACCCAGTACTTC

d_gene: TRBD2
v_gene: TRBV5-1
abundance: NA
j_gene: TRBJ2-1
CDR3aa: CASSFRPSTSGVMGYNEQFF
CDR3nt: TGCGCCAGCAGCTTCCGCCCTAGTACTAGCGGGGTCATGGGGTACAATGAGCAGTTCTTC

d_gene: NA
v_gene: TRBV6-1
abundance: NA
j_gene: TRBJ1-1
CDR3aa: CASSAVRGGTEAFF
CDR3nt: TGTGCCAGCAGTGCGGTTAGGGGGGGCACTGAAGCTTTCTTT

d_gene: NA
v_gene: TRBV7-9
abundance: few
j_gene: TRBJ1-5
CDR3aa: CASSLDGAGSNQPQHF
CDR3nt: TGTGCCAGCAGCTTAGATGGGGCAGGGAGCAATCAGCCCCAGCATTTT

d_gene: NA
v_gene: TRBV11-3
abundance: NA
j_gene: TRBJ2-3
CDR3aa: CASSPGLGGGRFSDTQYF
CDR3nt: TGTGCCAGCAGCCCTGGGCTGGGAGGTGGTCGTTTTTCAGATACGCAGTATTTT

d_gene: NA
v_gene: TRBV30
abundance: NA
j_gene: TRBJ1-3
CDR3aa: CAWSRSALGEVSGNTIYF
CDR3nt: TGTGCCTGGAGTCGCTCGGCCTTGGGCGAAGTATCTGGAAACACCATATATTTT

d_gene: TRBD1
v_gene: TRBV27
abundance: NA
j_gene: TRBJ2-5
CDR3aa: CASSLGQGFGETQYF
CDR3nt: TGTGCCAGCAGTTTGGGACAGGGGTTCGGTGAGACCCAGTACTTC

d_gene: NA
v_gene: TRBV29-1
abundance: NA
j_gene: TRBJ1-2
CDR3aa: CSVPARDGGNYGYTF
CDR3nt: TGCAGCGTTCCCGCCCGGGACGGGGGTAACTATGGCTACACCTTC

d_gene: TRBD1
v_gene: TRBV2
abundance: NA
j_gene: TRBJ1-5
CDR3aa: CASSAGRGSNQPQHF
CDR3nt: TGTGCCAGCAGTGCGGGCAGGGGGAGCAATCAGCCCCAGCATTTT

d_gene: NA
v_gene: TRBV7-9
abundance: NA
j_gene: TRBJ1-2
CDR3aa: CASSFAGRRHGYTF
CDR3nt: TGTGCCAGCAGCTTTGCGGGGAGGAGGCATGGCTACACCTTC

d_gene: TRBD1
v_gene: TRBV19
abundance: NA
j_gene: TRBJ2-7
CDR3aa: CASSFPRDRGHEQYF
CDR3nt: TGTGCCAGTAGTTTTCCCCGGGACAGGGGACACGAGCAGTACTTC

d_gene: NA
v_gene: TRBV6-5
abundance: NA
j_gene: TRBJ1-2
CDR3aa: CASSYSQGRGYTF
CDR3nt: TGTGCCAGCAGTTACTCCCAGGGTAGGGGCTACACCTTC

d_gene: TRBD2
v_gene: TRBV5-1
abundance: NA
j_gene: TRBJ2-7
CDR3aa: CASSFSSGSQRVEYF
CDR3nt: TGCGCCAGCAGCTTCTCTAGCGGGAGCCAACGAGTGGAGTACTTC

d_gene: NA
v_gene: TRBV19
abundance: NA
j_gene: TRBJ2-1
CDR3aa: CASSSGQNSYNEQFF
CDR3nt: TGTGCCAGTAGTAGCGGCCAGAACTCCTACAATGAGCAGTTCTTC

d_gene: TRBD2
v_gene: TRBV7-9
abundance: NA
j_gene: TRBJ2-1
CDR3aa: CATHVAGSYNEQFF
CDR3nt: TGTGCCACCCACGTAGCGGGATCCTACAATGAGCAGTTCTTC

d_gene: NA
v_gene: TRBV5-1
abundance: NA
j_gene: TRBJ1-1
CDR3aa: CASSLDINTEAFF
CDR3nt: TGCGCCAGCAGCTTGGACATTAACACTGAAGCTTTCTTT

d_gene: NA
v_gene: TRBV2
abundance: NA
j_gene: TRBJ1-1
CDR3aa: CASRPAGVSEAFF
CDR3nt: TGTGCCAGCAGGCCAGCGGGAGTGAGTGAAGCTTTCTTT

d_gene: NA
v_gene: TRBV4-1
abundance: NA
j_gene: TRBJ1-2
CDR3aa: CASSHAGQNYGYTF
CDR3nt: TGCGCCAGCAGCCACGCAGGCCAGAACTATGGCTACACCTTC

d_gene: NA
v_gene: TRBV15
abundance: NA
j_gene: TRBJ2-7
CDR3aa: CATSRGDVAVPGEQYF
CDR3nt: TGTGCCACCAGCAGAGGAGATGTAGCGGTCCCGGGCGAGCAGTACTTC

d_gene: NA
v_gene: TRBV7-9
abundance: NA
j_gene: TRBJ1-1
CDR3aa: CASSPPGPTEAFF
CDR3nt: TGTGCCAGCAGCCCTCCAGGCCCAACTGAAGCTTTCTTT

d_gene: NA
v_gene: TRBV18
abundance: NA
j_gene: TRBJ2-5
CDR3aa: CASSPPWEGVSQETQYF
CDR3nt: TGTGCCAGCTCACCACCCTGGGAAGGGGTATCGCAAGAGACCCAGTACTTC

d_gene: NA
v_gene: TRBV6-1
abundance: NA
j_gene: TRBJ2-7
CDR3aa: CASSKEFGLGGDAYF
CDR3nt: TGTGCCAGCAGCAAAGAGTTCGGCCTTGGCGGAGACGCGTACTTC

d_gene: NA
v_gene: TRBV9
abundance: NA
j_gene: TRBJ2-3
CDR3aa: CASSEVRGGETQYF
CDR3nt: TGTGCCAGCAGCGAAGTACGGGGCGGGGAGACGCAGTATTTT

d_gene: TRBD1
v_gene: TRBV5-1
abundance: NA
j_gene: TRBJ2-2
CDR3aa: CASSLDPGGSTNTGELFF
CDR3nt: TGCGCCAGCAGCTTGGATCCAGGGGGATCCACAAACACCGGGGAGCTGTTTTTT

d_gene: NA
v_gene: TRBV5-6
abundance: NA
j_gene: TRBJ2-7
CDR3aa: CASSLGGEQYF
CDR3nt: TGTGCCAGCAGCTTGGGAGGCGAGCAGTACTTC

d_gene: NA
v_gene: TRBV5-1
abundance: NA
j_gene: TRBJ1-1
CDR3aa: CASSLGTAIPNTEAFF
CDR3nt: TGCGCCAGCAGCTTGGGAACAGCCATCCCGAACACTGAAGCTTTCTTT

d_gene: NA
v_gene: TRBV19
abundance: NA
j_gene: TRBJ1-2
CDR3aa: CASSIAQGGRYTF
CDR3nt: TGTGCCAGTAGTATTGCACAGGGCGGGCGCTACACCTTC

d_gene: TRBD1
v_gene: TRBV6-5
abundance: NA
j_gene: TRBJ2-7
CDR3aa: CASRPTGSDPEQYF
CDR3nt: TGTGCCAGCAGACCGACAGGGAGCGATCCCGAGCAGTACTTC

d_gene: NA
v_gene: TRBV11-2
abundance: NA
j_gene: TRBJ1-1
CDR3aa: CASTGGITEAFF
CDR3nt: TGTGCCAGCACAGGAGGGATCACTGAAGCTTTCTTT

d_gene: NA
v_gene: TRBV29-1
abundance: few
j_gene: TRBJ1-1
CDR3aa: CSVEGLSTEAFF
CDR3nt: TGCAGCGTTGAGGGGCTTAGCACTGAAGCTTTCTTT

d_gene: NA
v_gene: TRBV6-5
abundance: NA
j_gene: TRBJ2-1
CDR3aa: CASSRAAEYNEQFF
CDR3nt: TGTGCCAGCAGTCGAGCGGCAGAGTACAATGAGCAGTTCTTC